This T cell receptor beta chain comes out of a study of T cell responses to AZD1222 COVID-19 vaccine. Study-level points and caveats: Spike-specific TCR repertoires showed rising breadth and depth after two AZD1222 doses. Donors skewed white British and female; clonal diversity was possibly underestimated. Among those given AZD1222, only five or six were seropositive at baseline.

Per germline, CDR1 MDHEN and CDR2 SYDVKM. Trimming shortened V by 5 bases and J by 6 bases, and 17 bases separated the two germline ends. The CDR3 spans 15 residues. Sequencing used immunoSEQ multiplex PCR; TCRdb keeps in-frame clones, though not all of them. This sample has 150,000 to 200,000 clones; 90% to 95% occur once, and the top ten carry roughly 8.4%. As regards this clone: The antigen is unknown.

Here the sequenced sample was peripheral blood, taken on day 0 of AZD1222 vaccination. This clonotype was sampled from an adult in good health. V gene TRBV28 combines with J gene TRBJ1-3; the D is unclear. The CDR3 nucleotides read TGTGCCAGCAGTACCCTCGGAGGGAGGGCAAACACCATATATTTT. Translation gives CASSTLGGRANTIYF. The full variable domain, with the rest looked up from reference TRBV28 and TRBJ1-3, is DVKVTQSSRYLVKRTGEKVFLECVQDMDHENMFWYRQDPGLGLRLIYFSYDVKMKEKGDIPEGYSVSREKKERFSLILESASTNQTSMYLCASSTLGGRANTIYFGEGSWLTVV.